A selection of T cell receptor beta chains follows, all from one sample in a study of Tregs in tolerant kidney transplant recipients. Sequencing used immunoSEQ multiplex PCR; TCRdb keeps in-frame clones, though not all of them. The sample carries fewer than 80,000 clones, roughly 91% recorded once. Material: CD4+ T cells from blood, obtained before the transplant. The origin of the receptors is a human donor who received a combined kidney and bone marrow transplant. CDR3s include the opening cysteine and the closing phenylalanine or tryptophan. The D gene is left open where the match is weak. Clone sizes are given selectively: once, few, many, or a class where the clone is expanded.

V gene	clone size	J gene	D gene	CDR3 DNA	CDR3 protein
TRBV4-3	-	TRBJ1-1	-	TGCGCCAGCAGCCAAAGAGGGAGGATTCCGAACACTGAAGCTTTCTTT	CASSQRGRIPNTEAFF
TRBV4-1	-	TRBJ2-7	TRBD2	TGCGCCAGCAGCCAAGAAGGCACTAGCGGCTACGAGCAGTACTTC	CASSQEGTSGYEQYF
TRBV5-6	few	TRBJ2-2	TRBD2	TGTGCCACCCTAAGGAGAGCGGGAGGCACCGGGGAGCTGTTTTTT	CATLRRAGGTGELFF
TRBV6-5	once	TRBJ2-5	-	TGTGCCAGCAGCCACCTGACAGTAAACAAAGAGACCCAGTACTTC	CASSHLTVNKETQYF
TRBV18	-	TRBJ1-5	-	TGTGCCAGCTCACCGTTTGAGGACCGGGAGGGGACCCAGCATTTT	CASSPFEDREGTQHF
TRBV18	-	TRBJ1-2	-	TGTGCCAGCTCACCAATCCCCCCGGCAGGGAACATCTATGGCTACACCTTC	CASSPIPPAGNIYGYTF
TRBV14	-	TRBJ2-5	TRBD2	TGTGCCAGCAGCCTCAGGACTAGCGGAGGGGCAGAGACCCAGTACTTC	CASSLRTSGGAETQYF
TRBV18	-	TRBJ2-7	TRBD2	TGTGCCAGCTCACCGCGGACTAGCGGGAGCTCCTACGAGCAGTACTTC	CASSPRTSGSSYEQYF
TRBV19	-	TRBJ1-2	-	TGTGCCAGTAGTATAGATCGTGCGACAAACTATGGCTACACCTTC	CASSIDRATNYGYTF
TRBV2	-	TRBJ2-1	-	TGTGCCAGCGGGAGTTCCTACAATGAGCAGTTCTTC	CASGSSYNEQFF
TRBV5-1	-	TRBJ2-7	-	TGCGCCAGCAGGAACAGGGCCTACGAGCAGTACTTC	CASRNRAYEQYF
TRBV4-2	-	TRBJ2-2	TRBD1	TGTGCCAGCAGCCCGGGGGCAGGGGGCTCCGCGAACACCGGGGAGCTGTTTTTT	CASSPGAGGSANTGELFF
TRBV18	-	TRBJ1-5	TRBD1	TGTGCCAGCTCATCGACAGGGTACGATCAGCCCCAGCATTTT	CASSSTGYDQPQHF
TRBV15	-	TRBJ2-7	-	TGTGCCACCAGCAGCTACGAGTCGGGGGAGCAGTACTTC	CATSSYESGEQYF
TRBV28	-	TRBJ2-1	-	TGTGCCAGCAGTTCTGTAGCGAGCAATGAGCAGTTCTTC	CASSSVASNEQFF
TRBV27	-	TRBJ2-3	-	TGTGCCAGCAGTCACCGACAATTTGATACGCAGTATTTT	CASSHRQFDTQYF
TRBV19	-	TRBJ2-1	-	TGTGCCAGTAGTAAGGAGGGGGGGAGGTACAATGAGCAGTTCTTC	CASSKEGGRYNEQFF
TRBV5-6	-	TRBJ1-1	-	TGTGCCAGCAGCTTGGATCCGGGGAAACGGACTGAAGCTTTCTTT	CASSLDPGKRTEAFF
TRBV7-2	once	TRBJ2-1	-	TGTGCCAGCAGCCACCCCCTCGGTGAGCAGTTCTTC	CASSHPLGEQFF
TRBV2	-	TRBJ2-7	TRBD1	TGTGCCAGCACCGGGACAGGGAACTCCTACGAGCAGTACTTC	CASTGTGNSYEQYF
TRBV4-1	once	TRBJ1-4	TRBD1	TGCGCCAGCAGCCAAGTGGAGGTCAGGGGGCGCGAAAAACTGTTTTTT	CASSQVEVRGREKLFF
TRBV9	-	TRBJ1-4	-	TGTGCCAGCAGCGTAGGGTGGAGTAATGAAAAACTGTTTTTT	CASSVGWSNEKLFF
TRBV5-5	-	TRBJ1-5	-	TGTGCCAGCAGTGTGCGGGTAAGGATAGATCAGCCCCAGCATTTT	CASSVRVRIDQPQHF
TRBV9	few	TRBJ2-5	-	TGTGCCAGCAGCGGCCCCGGTGGGACCCAGTACTTC	CASSGPGGTQYF
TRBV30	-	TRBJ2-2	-	TGTGCCTGGCGCGTAAGCGCTAACACCGGGGAGCTGTTTTTT	CAWRVSANTGELFF